This T cell receptor beta chain was captured in a study of cytomegalovirus exposure and HLA in healthy donors. The overall study: The Caucasian-associated ancestry cluster contained about 80% of the roughly 400 genotyped donors. The study's findings and limits: Judged likely to be a sequencing artifact was a cluster of highly shared sequence variants. Certain indistinguishable V segments, among them TRBV6-2 and TRBV6-3, were excluded. Segments of the TCR beta V type were, in most cases, productive about 90% or about 30% of the time in an earlier analysis.

On this clone itself: Its antigen is unidentified.

The PCR used 60 Vbeta and 13 Jbeta primers. Data came from immunoSEQ multiplex PCR; TCRdb stores just in-frame clones and leaves some out. This sample's table reports tens of thousands of clones. The CDR3 has 11 residues. V shed 5 bases and J shed 8 bases, with 7 bases lying between them. CDR1 is LNHDA and CDR2 is SQIVND in the germline V gene (reference sequence). This sequence was found in a male donor in good health and CMV-seropositive. This rearrangement joins TRBV19 to TRBJ2-1; D is uncertain. The source material was PBMCs. CDR3 nucleotides: TGTGCCAGTAGTGTTGGGCATGAGCAGTTCTTC. Its translation is CASSVGHEQFF.